The next 30 T cell receptor beta chains were all read from a single sample in a study of T cells after yellow fever vaccination. A single record per CDR3 protein comes from TCRdb applying MiXCR to the 5' RACE reads. Found here are some 340,000 distinct CDR3 sequences, approximately 4% of them singletons; the top ten hold around 24%. This specimen was PBMCs, taken 5 days after the yellow fever booster vaccination. All receptors derive from a man in his late teens or twenties who received the YFV17D yellow fever vaccine.

This clonotype was detected a few times. The chain employs TRBV5-1 and TRBJ2-2; D may be TRBD2 (5 bases). The germline V and J ends were trimmed by 4 bases and 6 bases, with 13 bases remaining between them. The CDR3 consists of 14 residues. CDR1 is SGHRS, CDR2 YFSETQ, per germline. The CDR3 coding sequence is TGCGCCAGCAGCCGACTACCCAACGCCGGGGAGCTGTTTTTT. This sequence encodes CASSRLPNAGELFF.

The genes are TRBV4-1 and TRBJ2-2; 8 positions match TRBD1. J was trimmed by 7 bases and V by 0 bases; bases with no gene match: 4. Germline-derived CDR1 and CDR2 are MGHRA and YSYEKL. The CDR3 loop spans 15 amino acids. Here the CDR3 DNA reads TGCGCCAGCAGCCAAGAAGGACAGGGCGGCGGGGAGCTGTTTTTT. Protein product: CASSQEGQGGGELFF.

The chain carries TRBV15 and TRBJ1-3, with a weak D call TRBD1 (5 bases). Trimming removed 4 bases at V and 0 bases at J, with 13 bases between. CDR1 and CDR2 from the germline V gene are LNHNV and YYDKDF (reference sequence). The CDR3 runs to 16 residues. CDR3 in amino acids: CATSKVPTASGNTIYF. The CDR3 bases are TGTGCCACCAGCAAGGTACCGACAGCCTCTGGAAACACCATATATTTT. Full variable domain (rest looked up from reference TRBV15 and TRBJ1-3): DAMVIQNPRYQVTQFGKPVTLSCSQTLNHNVMYWYQQKSSQAPKLLFHYYDKDFNNEADTPDNFQSRRPNTSFCFLDIRSPGLGDTAMYLCATSKVPTASGNTIYFGEGSWLTVV.

The chain joins TRBV20-1 to TRBJ2-5; D not resolved. Germline values: CDR1 DFQATT, CDR2 SNEGSKA (reference sequence). Trimming took 3 bases from V and 2 from J, leaving 10 bases between them. This CDR3 contains 13 residues. CDR3 nucleotides: TGCAGTGCTAGTGAGAATGCGCAAGAGACCCAGTACTTC. It specifies CSASENAQETQYF.

This clonotype was detected many times. The chain recombines TRBV29-1 with TRBJ1-5, with TRBD1 matching 8 bases. J gave up 3 bases and V 1 base, and 2 bases lay outside the gene matches. The CDR3 is 14 amino acids. CDR1 and CDR2 from the germline V gene are SQVTM and ANQGSEA. DNA of the CDR3: TGCAGCGTTGAAGGACAGGGGATCAATCAGCCCCAGCATTTT. This encodes CSVEGQGINQPQHF.

This clonotype has just a few counts. This chain uses TRBV11-2 with TRBJ2-5, with 7 bases identical to TRBD1. CDR1 is SGHAT and CDR2 is FQNNGV in the germline V gene. The CDR3 extends over 16 amino acids. The ends lost 1 base at V and 4 bases at J; junction bases unmatched: 9. CDR3 protein: CASSLGRAGGIETQYF. CDR3 DNA sequence: TGTGCCAGCAGCTTAGGCCGAGCAGGGGGTATAGAGACCCAGTACTTC.

This chain links TRBV5-4 with TRBJ1-1; D is uncertain. Germline CDR1 is SGHNT and CDR2 is YYREEE (reference sequence). The CDR3 loop spans 14 amino acids. The ends were cut back, 0 bases at V and 0 bases at J, with 6 bases in the middle. The CDR3 loop reads CASSLDVLNTEAFF. CDR3 DNA sequence: TGTGCCAGCAGCTTGGATGTCCTGAACACTGAAGCTTTCTTT.

The chain couples TRBV9 to TRBJ2-2, with D unclear. Trimming cost V 2 bases and J 7 bases, with 12 bases left between them. The germline V gene has CDR1 SGDLS and CDR2 YYNGEE. The CDR3 totals 14 residues. The CDR3 protein is CASSVRSLGGELFF. CDR3 in DNA: TGTGCCAGCAGCGTCAGGTCCCTCGGCGGGGAGCTGTTTTTT.

This chain joins TRBV4-3 and TRBJ1-3; D gene unclear. This CDR3 is 16 amino acids long. V lost 0 bases, J lost 0 bases, and 9 bases lay in between. The germline gives CDR1 LGHNA, CDR2 YSLEER. CDR3 DNA: TGCGCCAGCAGCCAAGATCCCACCCTCTCTGGAAACACCATATATTTT. Protein product: CASSQDPTLSGNTIYF.

In the case of this clonotype: A junction end diverges from the germline sequence, so it may reflect a read error. The chain joins TRBV27 to TRBJ2-5; D is unresolved. CDR1 and CDR2 (germline): MNHEY, SMNVEV (reference sequence). The CDR3 contains 12 residues. The CDR3, as DNA: TGTGCCTGCAGGATGAGTCAAGAGACCCAGTACTTC. Residues: CACRMSQETQYF.

This clonotype appeared a few times. The chain combines TRBV27 with TRBJ2-3; 9 nucleotides match TRBD2. V shed 2 bases and J 4 bases; nucleotides not matched to a gene: 19. CDR1 is MNHEY and CDR2 is SMNVEV in the germline V gene (reference sequence). The CDR3 totals 20 residues. In DNA, the CDR3 is TGTGCCAGCAGTTTACTCGGGAGCGGGGGGTACTTCCGACTCCCAGATACGCAGTATTTT. Translating it yields CASSLLGSGGYFRLPDTQYF.

The rearrangement uses TRBV6-6 and TRBJ2-5; D is unresolved. V gave up 10 bases and J gave up 5 bases, with 14 bases separating them. The length of the CDR3 is 12 residues. Germline loops: CDR1 MNHNY, CDR2 SVGAGI (reference sequence). The CDR3 region has the DNA TGTGCCATATCGGCAGTGGAGGAGACCCAGTACTTC. This codes for CAISAVEETQYF.

This clonotype came up many times. The chain links TRBV9 to TRBJ1-4; 7 bases are shared with TRBD1. The CDR3 spans 15 residues. Germline V CDR1 and CDR2: SGDLS, YYNGEE. J gave up 8 bases and V 3 bases, and 10 bases lay outside the gene matches. The CDR3, as DNA: TGTGCCAGCAGCGCGATCGGGACAGCTGGGGAAAAACTGTTTTTT. Encoded protein: CASSAIGTAGEKLFF.

This clonotype was detected only a few times. This chain uses TRBV28 with TRBJ1-5; D not resolved. Trimming removed 7 bases from V and 0 bases from J, with 10 bases in between. The length of the CDR3 is 14 residues. The V gene's germline CDR1 is MDHEN and CDR2 SYDVKM. The CDR3 sequence is CASNFLISNQPQHF. DNA of the CDR3: TGTGCCAGCAATTTCCTGATTAGCAATCAGCCCCAGCATTTT.

The chain joins TRBV4-1 to TRBJ2-1, with 13 bases aligning to TRBD2. The CDR3 has 17 residues. Germline V gives CDR1 MGHRA, CDR2 YSYEKL. V dropped 8 bases and J dropped 5; count of bases not matched to a gene: 12. CDR3 nucleotide sequence: TGCGCCAGCTCCTGGACTAGCGGGGGCCCGCCTCACAATGAGCAGTTCTTC. It is translated as CASSWTSGGPPHNEQFF.

The chain has TRBV7-2 and TRBJ2-3; D gene unclear. Trimming pared 11 bases from V and 0 bases from J, leaving 18 bases between. There are 15 residues in the CDR3. Looked up from germline, CDR1 is SGHTA and CDR2 is FQGNSA. The CDR3 sequence is CAVSWSLASTDTQYF. CDR3 coding DNA: TGTGCCGTAAGTTGGAGCCTCGCTAGCACAGATACGCAGTATTTT. Based on the CDR3 plus reference TRBV7-2 and TRBJ2-3, the full variable domain is GAGVSQSPSNKVTEKGKDVELRCDPISGHTALYWYRQSLGQGLEFLIYFQGNSAPDKSGLPSDRFSAERTGGSVSTLTIQRTQQEDSAVYLCAVSWSLASTDTQYFGPGTRLTVL.

This clonotype was detected ten times or more. The chain is built from TRBV2 and TRBJ1-2; D ambiguous. The CDR3 extends over 12 amino acids. Deletions cut 2 bases from V and 4 bases from J, with 5 bases between. Germline-derived CDR1 and CDR2 are SNHLY and FYNNEI. The CDR3 here is CASSESSYGYTF. Here the CDR3 DNA reads TGTGCCAGCAGTGAATCCAGCTATGGCTACACCTTC. Full variable domain (rest looked up from reference TRBV2 and TRBJ1-2): EPEVTQTPSHQVTQMGQEVILRCVPISNHLYFYWYRQILGQKVEFLVSFYNNEISEKSEIFDDQFSVERPDGSNFTLKIRSTKLEDSAMYFCASSESSYGYTFGSGTRLTVV.

This clonotype was seen more than once but under ten times. The chain has TRBV20-1 and TRBJ1-5; 7 bases map to TRBD1. The CDR3 length is 15 residues. The germline gives CDR1 DFQATT, CDR2 SNEGSKA (reference sequence). With V trimmed by 3 bases and J by 0 bases, 5 bases remained unmatched. CDR3 loop: CSARATGFSNQPQHF. CDR3 nucleotides: TGCAGTGCTAGGGCGACAGGGTTTAGCAATCAGCCCCAGCATTTT.

The V call is TRBV20-1, the J call TRBJ2-3, with D unresolved. Germline V CDR1 and CDR2: DFQATT, SNEGSKA (reference sequence). V shed 1 base and J shed 1 base, with 6 bases lying between them. CDR3 size: 13 residues. The CDR3 protein is CSARVAGTDTQYF. The CDR3 nucleotides are TGCAGTGCTAGAGTGGCGGGCACAGATACGCAGTATTTT.

J is TRBJ2-2 and V is TRBV24-1, with D hard to call. Deletions cut 4 bases from V and 3 bases from J, with 2 bases between. Germline CDR1 reads KGHDR; CDR2 reads SFDVKD. The CDR3 consists of 12 residues. CDR3 nucleotides: TGTGCCACCAGTGAATACACCGGGGAGCTGTTTTTT. Amino acid sequence: CATSEYTGELFF.

The chain employs TRBV6-2 or TRBV6-3 and TRBJ2-7, with D hard to call. V gave up 4 bases and J gave up 2 bases, with 15 bases separating them. This CDR3 comprises 15 residues. The germline gives CDR1 MNHEY, CDR2 SVGEGT. The DNA of the CDR3 is TGTGCCAGCAGTTTCGAGGACGGCCGGCCCTACGAGCAGTACTTC. It encodes CASSFEDGRPYEQYF.

The genes are TRBV9 and TRBJ1-1, with D tentatively TRBD1 (6 bases). CDR3 length: 15 residues. Trimming took 0 bases from V and 1 from J, leaving 10 bases between them. Germline lookup yields CDR1 SGDLS and CDR2 YYNGEE. The CDR3 reads CASSVERGPNTEAFF. DNA for the CDR3: TGTGCCAGCAGCGTAGAGCGGGGGCCGAACACTGAAGCTTTCTTT.

The genes are TRBV20-1 and TRBJ1-1, with no clear D. CDR1 DFQATT and CDR2 SNEGSKA come from the germline V gene (reference sequence). This CDR3 comprises 10 residues. The CDR3 sequence: CTPFYSEAFF. DNA for the CDR3: TGCACCCCTTTTTATTCTGAAGCTTTCTTT.

The chain is built from TRBV5-4 and TRBJ1-4, with 9 bases fitting TRBD1. Germline CDR1 and CDR2: SGHNT and YYREEE (reference sequence). With 3 bases clipped from V and 8 bases from J, the junction kept 8 bases outside the gene matches. This CDR3 spans 15 amino acids. The CDR3 region is CASSYRQGVGEKLFF. Written as DNA, the CDR3 is TGTGCCAGCAGCTACCGACAGGGGGTAGGAGAAAAACTGTTTTTT.

The chain is built from TRBV7-9 and TRBJ1-2; D is undetermined. The V end lost 2 bases, the J end lost 5 bases, and 6 bases lay between the germline ends. The length of the CDR3 is 12 residues. Germline V CDR1 and CDR2: SEHNR, FQNEAQ (reference sequence). The CDR3 region is CASSLTEYGYTF. The CDR3 nucleotides read TGTGCCAGCAGCTTAACCGAGTATGGCTACACCTTC.

This clonotype was observed a handful of times. J is TRBJ2-5 and V is TRBV4-2; D is uncertain. Trimming took 5 bases from V and 5 from J, leaving 12 bases between them. The CDR3 covers 13 residues. In germline, CDR1 is LGHNA, CDR2 YNFKEQ. CDR3 in amino acids: CASSSKSSETQYF. The CDR3 DNA reads as TGTGCCAGCAGCTCGAAGAGTTCGGAGACCCAGTACTTC.

The chain uses TRBV3-1 and TRBJ1-1; D uncertain. V lost 0 bases, J lost 7 bases, and 15 bases lay in between. This CDR3 has 15 residues. From germline, CDR1 is LGHDT and CDR2 YNNKEL (reference sequence). For the CDR3, the DNA is TGTGCCAGCAGCCAAGAAGGAGGGAGAGGTGATGAAGCTTTCTTT. Amino acid sequence: CASSQEGGRGDEAFF. Based on the CDR3 plus reference TRBV3-1 and TRBJ1-1, the full variable domain is DTAVSQTPKYLVTQMGNDKSIKCEQNLGHDTMYWYKQDSKKFLKIMFSYNNKELIINETVPNRFSPKSPDKAHLNLHINSLELGDSAVYFCASSQEGGRGDEAFFGQGTRLTVV.

The chain recombines TRBV7-9 with TRBJ2-1, with unresolved D. CDR1 is SEHNR and CDR2 is FQNEAQ in the germline V gene (reference sequence). The CDR3 runs to 14 residues. V was cut by 3 bases and J by 1 base, with 7 bases left in between. The CDR3 DNA follows: TGTGCCAGCAGCTTCGGTCGTTCCTACAATGAGCAGTTCTTC. Translation: CASSFGRSYNEQFF.

The chain is built from TRBV7-2 and TRBJ2-7; D might be TRBD1 or TRBD2, each matching 5 bases. Trimming cost V 3 bases and J 0 bases, with 15 bases left between them. CDR3 length: 16 amino acids. From germline, CDR1 is SGHTA and CDR2 FQGNSA. The CDR3 DNA reads TGTGCCAGCAGCTTGTCATTCGGGGCTAGCTCCTACGAGCAGTACTTC. Protein: CASSLSFGASSYEQYF.

The chain has TRBV5-4 and TRBJ1-1; 7 positions agree with TRBD1. The V gene's germline CDR1 is SGHNT and CDR2 YYREEE (reference sequence). This CDR3 spans 14 amino acids. J lost 0 bases, V lost 7 bases, and 6 bases had no gene match. CDR3 loop: CASRDRIMNTEAFF. The CDR3 DNA sequence: TGTGCCAGCCGGGACAGAATAATGAACACTGAAGCTTTCTTT.